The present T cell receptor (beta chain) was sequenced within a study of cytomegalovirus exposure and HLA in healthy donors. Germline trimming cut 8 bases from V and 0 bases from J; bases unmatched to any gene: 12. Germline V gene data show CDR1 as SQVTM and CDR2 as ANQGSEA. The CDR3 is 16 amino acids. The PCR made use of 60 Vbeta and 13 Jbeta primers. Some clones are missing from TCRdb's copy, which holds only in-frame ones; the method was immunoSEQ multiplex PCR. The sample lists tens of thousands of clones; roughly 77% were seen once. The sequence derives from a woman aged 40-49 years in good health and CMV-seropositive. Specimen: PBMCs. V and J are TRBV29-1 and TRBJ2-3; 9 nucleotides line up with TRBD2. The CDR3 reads CSIRSGGRTSTDTQYF. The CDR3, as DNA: TGCAGCATACGGAGCGGGGGGCGGACTAGCACAGATACGCAGTATTTT.